This T cell receptor (beta chain) was profiled in a study of PD-1 blockade in mismatch repair-deficient tumors. Sequencing was performed with immunoSEQ multiplex PCR; in TCRdb, only in-frame clones are kept and a portion is missing. The sample lists 30,000 to 40,000 clones, around 80% occurring once. TCR sequencing covered a few patients who responded to pembrolizumab. Looked up from germline, CDR1 is SNHLY and CDR2 is FYNNEI. V lost 6 bases and J 2 bases, leaving 12 bases between the germline ends. CDR3 length equals 14 residues. The clonotype comes from an adult with mismatch repair-deficient cancer. The V call is TRBV2, the J call TRBJ2-3; D might be TRBD2 (6 bases). Sample: PBMCs, taken less than 7 weeks after starting pembrolizumab. The chain's CDR3 is CASRVGGDTDTQYF. The CDR3 coding sequence is TGTGCCAGCAGGGTGGGGGGTGACACAGATACGCAGTATTTT.